The T cell receptor beta chain under discussion was sequenced for a study of metastatic and nonmetastatic thyroid tumors (dated by TCRdb to 2018 to 2020). Regarding the study in general: Repertoires from peripheral blood and from tumor or nodule tissue samples of malignant and benign thyroid patients were compared.

Before undergoing thyroid surgery, none of the patients had been given any kind of treatment. Using T-cell receptor beta sequencing, the study looked back at clinical samples from patients collected from about 2012 to 2018. Points the paper makes about the study in general: TCR beta diversity was reported as significantly higher in malignant tumors than in benign nodules, in both blood and tumor samples.

This clone occurred many times. Its antigen has not been determined. Within one base of it there is no much larger clone, and no base qualities were kept. The library was generated by PCR. The sequencing machine was an Illumina HiSeq 4000. High-throughput sequencing was used to profile the TCR beta-chain CDR3 region of every patient. Per the original workflow: The researchers built a classifier to tell apart papillary thyroid cancer patients with distant metastasis, based on CDR3 differences among clinicopathological groups. The Shannon index was used to assess repertoire diversity, and the Morisita-Horn index was used to assess tumor-blood repertoire similarity. TCRdb applied fastp at Q25 and MiXCR to the public reads, then kept only in-frame beta chains. TCRdb's processing, not the authors' own work, is the source of the V and J calls. This sample lists 20,000 to 30,000 clones; around 13% were detected once. The top ten hold nearly 5% of the sample.

Sample: blood. The receptor was isolated from a female donor with papillary thyroid cancer or a benign thyroid nodule (not recorded which). Some clones in this sample may be carry-over from other donors' samples.

The CDR3 region has the sequence CASTPESGIAAFF. The nucleotide sequence reads TGTGCCAGCACCCCCGAGTCCGGAATCGCAGCTTTCTTT. Recombination connected TRBV2 to TRBJ1-1; no D gene can be assigned with confidence. V was cut back by 7 bases and J by 10 bases, leaving a gap of 19 bases between them. From a lookup of the germline V gene, CDR1 and CDR2 are SNHLY and FYNNEI. The CDR3 runs 13 residues from the cysteine to the phenylalanine. Here the CDR3 DNA is all that survives: 39 bases in frame from base 1.